Below are 8 T cell receptor beta chains sequenced from a single sample in a study of immune characterization of retroperitoneal liposarcoma. From the PCR reads, TCRdb called clonotypes with MiXCR, one entry per CDR3 protein. The table has around 20,000 distinct CDR3 sequences, around two fifths seen once. Material for sequencing was blood. The receptors stem from a male donor with retroperitoneal liposarcoma.

The rearrangement uses TRBV7-8 and TRBJ1-5; possible D gene TRBD1, 5 bases. Germline V gives CDR1 SGHVS, CDR2 FQNEAQ. The V end was cut by 1 base, the J end by 7 bases, with 11 bases between. This CDR3 has 14 residues. CDR3 protein: CASSLGRVGQPQHF. The CDR3 DNA reads TGTGCCAGCAGCTTAGGCAGGGTCGGACAGCCCCAGCATTTT.

The sample holds many counts of this clonotype. This chain uses TRBV6-1 with TRBJ2-1; no definite D call. The J call may not be correct, given that the DNA end is closer to TRBJ2-7. There are 13 residues in the CDR3. From germline, CDR1 is MNHNS and CDR2 SASEGT. The CDR3 DNA is TGTGCCAGCAGTGTTTCAGGTCTTAATGAGCAGTACTTC. Translation gives CASSVSGLNEQYF.

This clonotype was counted many times. This sequence joins TRBV12-3 or TRBV12-4 and TRBJ2-1, with D uncertain. Trimming stripped 5 bases from V and 15 bases from J, with 17 bases between. The CDR3 runs 12 residues. The CDR3 DNA reads TGTGCCAGCAGTCAAACGGGTGATTGGCTGTTCTTC. Translating gives CASSQTGDWLFF.

This sequence joins TRBV6-1 and TRBJ2-7; D gene uncertain. Per the germline V gene, CDR1 is MNHNS and CDR2 is SASEGT. The V end lost 8 bases, the J end lost 0 bases, and 8 bases lay between the germline ends. This CDR3 spans 12 amino acids. The CDR3 nucleotides read TGTGCCAGCTCCGGGTACTCCTACGAGCAGTACTTC. Its translation is CASSGYSYEQYF.

On this clonotype: Because it lacks the conserved phenylalanine or tryptophan at the end, this CDR3 is likely a read error. It is unclear where the CDR3 begins or ends on the DNA, so no DNA is shown, and the CDR3 is as TCRdb lists it. The chain is built from TRBV27 and TRBJ2-2; the table gives TRBD2 as D, unverified against the DNA. The germline V gene encodes CDR1 MNHEY and CDR2 SMNVEV (reference sequence). The CDR3 is 15 amino acids long, termini counted. The CDR3 protein is CATRFERLGSGERLV.

This clonotype has a count of ten or more. This chain links TRBV12-3 or TRBV12-4 with TRBJ2-1; 7 bases fit TRBD2. The trim removed 0 bases at V and 8 bases at J, leaving 7 bases unmatched. CDR3 length: 15 amino acids. The CDR3 coding sequence is TGTGCCAGCAGTTTAGCGGCCCTAGCGGAATATGAGCAGTTCTTC. Translated: CASSLAALAEYEQFF.

The chain employs TRBV6-2 or TRBV6-3 and TRBJ2-1; 8 nucleotides line up with TRBD1. Germline V gene lookup returns CDR1 MNHEY and CDR2 SVGEGT. The CDR3 spans 15 residues. V lost 6 bases, J lost 2 bases, and 6 bases stayed unmatched. CDR3 in DNA: TGTGCCAGCAGCCGTGACAGGGGCCCCTACAATGAGCAGTTCTTC. The encoded protein is CASSRDRGPYNEQFF.

This chain connects TRBV12-3 or TRBV12-4 to TRBJ2-1, with TRBD2 matching over 10 bases. J lost 10 bases, V lost 7 bases, and 13 bases had no gene match. The CDR3 extends over 15 amino acids. CDR3 region: CASKRGLAQNYEQFF. DNA of the CDR3: TGTGCCAGCAAGAGGGGACTAGCGCAGAACTACGAGCAGTTCTTC.